These 28 T cell receptor beta chains originate from one sample sequenced in a study of post-analysis software for immune sequencing data. Whole-study findings and limits: Four to six TRBV segments were more frequent in patients than controls; TRBV5-6, TRBV5-1 and TRBV20-1 belonged to this group.

Included in the TCR beta cDNA libraries were unique molecular identifiers. MiXCR was run by TCRdb on the PCR reads, yielding one entry per CDR3 protein. The sample has about 200,000 distinct CDR3 sequences, about 30% seen once. Their target antigens are unknown. Sequencing used blood. The receptor source for this set is a girl aged 2-17 years with multiple sclerosis.

This chain connects TRBV19 to TRBJ2-1, with D unresolved. There are 12 residues in the CDR3. Germline-derived CDR1 and CDR2 are LNHDA and SQIVND (reference sequence). The germline V and J ends were trimmed by 4 bases and 4 bases, with 5 bases remaining between them. CDR3 region: CASSTNYNEQFF. Written as DNA, the CDR3 is TGTGCCAGTAGTACAAATTACAATGAGCAGTTCTTC.

In its sample, this clonotype was seen many times. The chain employs TRBV6-5 and TRBJ2-1; TRBD2 matches 7 bases. The CDR3 is 13 residues long. V lost 5 bases, J lost 8 bases, and 6 bases stayed unmatched. CDR1 MNHEY and CDR2 SVGAGI come from the germline V gene. CDR3 sequence: CASSNGLVHEQFF. The DNA of the CDR3 is TGTGCCAGCAGTAACGGACTAGTCCATGAGCAGTTCTTC.

This clonotype was recorded a few times. CDR3 bases: TGCAGTGCCATTACTAGCGGGAGGGCCTCCGAGCAGTACTTC. Its translation is CSAITSGRASEQYF. J is TRBJ2-7 and V is TRBV20-1, with 13 bases aligning to TRBD2. Germline-derived CDR1 and CDR2 are DFQATT and SNEGSKA (reference sequence). With V trimmed by 6 bases and J by 6 bases, 8 bases remained unmatched. There are 14 residues in the CDR3.

V usage is TRBV5-1 and J usage is TRBJ1-6; perhaps TRBD1 as D (6 bases). The CDR3 contains 17 residues. The V and J ends lost 0 bases and 0 bases respectively, with 10 bases between them. Germline V lookup: CDR1 SGHRS, CDR2 YFSETQ. The CDR3 here is CASSLEQGSSYNSPLHF. CDR3 in DNA: TGCGCCAGCAGCTTGGAACAGGGAAGCTCCTATAATTCACCCCTCCACTTT.

For this clonotype: Possible read error: a much larger clone is one base away. This chain connects TRBV29-1 to TRBJ1-1; weak D call: TRBD1 (5 bases). Germline V lookup: CDR1 SQVTM, CDR2 ANQGSEA. The CDR3 has 14 residues. Trimming removed 4 bases at V and 3 bases at J, with 15 bases between. This chain's CDR3 is CSVASVKGDTEAFF. The CDR3, as DNA: TGCAGCGTTGCCAGTGTAAAAGGGGACACTGAAGCTTTCTTT.

This clonotype occurred many times. CDR3 sequence: CASSQGFGTGGFNQPQHF. In DNA form, the CDR3 reads TGTGCCAGCAGCCAAGGTTTTGGGACAGGGGGCTTCAATCAGCCCCAGCATTTT. The J gene is TRBJ1-5, the V gene TRBV3-1; TRBD1 matches 12 bases. Looked up from germline, CDR1 is LGHDT and CDR2 is YNNKEL (reference sequence). The CDR3 has 18 residues. The V segment lost 1 base and the J segment 3 bases; nucleotides outside the gene matches: 7.

This clonotype was detected ten times or more. The chain recombines TRBV6-1 with TRBJ2-5; D may be TRBD1 or TRBD2 (5 bases each). CDR3 length: 12 residues. Deletions cut 7 bases from V and 5 bases from J, with 11 bases between. The germline CDR1 and CDR2 sequences are MNHNS and SASEGT. The CDR3 region has the DNA TGTGCCAGCAAATTTGGGGGTGAGACCCAGTACTTC. This sequence encodes CASKFGGETQYF.

The CDR3 nucleotides are TGCAGCGTTGGCGGGGGCCCGAACACCGGGGAGCTGTTTTTT. It is translated as CSVGGGPNTGELFF. The gene calls are TRBV29-1 and TRBJ2-2; maybe TRBD2 (7 bases). In germline, CDR1 is SQVTM, CDR2 ANQGSEA. This CDR3 is built from 14 residues. V lost 4 bases to trimming and J lost 0 bases, with 9 bases between them.

The V gene is TRBV4-1, the J gene TRBJ1-5, with D perhaps TRBD1 (6 bases). Trimming took off 3 bases at V and 5 bases at J, with 17 bases between the two ends. The germline V gene encodes CDR1 MGHRA and CDR2 YSYEKL. This CDR3 has 16 residues. DNA for the CDR3: TGCGCCAGCAGCCATCAAGACGGGGGGCAATATCAGCCCCAGCATTTT. It codes for CASSHQDGGQYQPQHF.

The sample holds many counts of this clonotype. The chain uses TRBV7-9 and TRBJ1-1; D remains unclear. In germline, CDR1 is SEHNR, CDR2 FQNEAQ (reference sequence). The CDR3 has 14 residues. Trimming shortened V by 1 base and J by 1 base, and 7 bases separated the two germline ends. For the CDR3, the DNA is TGTGCCAGCAGCTTAGGACAATCGAACACTGAAGCTTTCTTT. It specifies CASSLGQSNTEAFF.

This clonotype has only one observation. A much bigger clone sits one base away, suggesting this may be a read error. The V call is TRBV29-1, the J call TRBJ2-1, with 9 nucleotides matching TRBD1. Germline trimming cut 7 bases from V and 10 bases from J; bases unmatched to any gene: 14. The CDR3 covers 14 residues. Germline CDR1 reads SQVTM; CDR2 reads ANQGSEA. The CDR3 nucleotides are TGCAGCGCCGCCGACAGGGGGGCAAGAAGGGAGCAGTTCTTC. Protein: CSAADRGARREQFF.

This clonotype was observed a handful of times. A much larger clone sits a single nucleotide away, making a read error possible. The rearrangement joins TRBV29-1 to TRBJ2-1; D tentatively reads TRBD1 or TRBD2 (6 bases each). With the DNA end fitting TRBJ2-7 better, the J assignment may be wrong. Germline-derived CDR1 and CDR2 are SQVTM and ANQGSEA. The CDR3 extends over 13 amino acids. In DNA, the CDR3 is TGCAGCGTATCCCGAACGGGGGACAATGAGCAGTACTTC. This codes for CSVSRTGDNEQYF.

The gene calls are TRBV21-1 and TRBJ1-1; the table's D gene call, TRBD1, was not cross checked with the DNA. TRBV21-1 counts as a pseudogene. This CDR3 region has 14 residues. CDR3 amino acids: CASSSGAVNTEAFF. CDR3 bases: TGTGCCAGCAGCTCCGGGGCCGTGAACACTGAAGCTTTCTTT.

This clonotype was observed many times. The junction departs from germline at one end; a sequencing error may be responsible. The V and J genes are TRBV5-1 and TRBJ1-2, with D unresolved. Germline CDR1 and CDR2: SGHRS and YFSETQ. This CDR3 is built from 13 residues. Here the CDR3 reads CASSRNSNSGYTF. In DNA, the CDR3 is TGCGCCAGCAGCCGTAACTCGAACTCTGGCTACACCTTC. The full variable domain, with the rest looked up from reference TRBV5-1 and TRBJ1-2, is KAGVTQTPRYLIKTRGQQVTLSCSPISGHRSVSWYQQTPGQGLQFLFEYFSETQRNKGNFPGRFSGRQFSNSRSEMNVSTLELGDSALYLCASSRNSNSGYTFGSGTRLTVV.

With respect to this clonotype: Possible read error: a much larger clone is one base away. Because it lacks the conserved phenylalanine or tryptophan at the end, this CDR3 is likely a read error. The genes are TRBV27 and TRBJ2-7; 7 positions agree with TRBD2. With V trimmed by 2 bases and J by 0 bases, 7 bases remained unmatched. Germline loops: CDR1 MNHEY, CDR2 SMNVEV (reference sequence). The CDR3 has 16 amino acids. The CDR3, as DNA: TGTGCCAGCAGTTTAGCCAGCGGGGAGAACTCCTACGAGCAGTACTTG. Encoded protein: CASSLASGENSYEQYL.

Ten or more counts support this clonotype. CDR3 in amino acids: CASSLLAGGIPYEQYF. As DNA, the CDR3 is TGTGCCAGCAGTTTGCTAGCGGGGGGTATCCCCTACGAGCAGTACTTC. The chain has TRBV27 and TRBJ2-7, with 11 bases that match TRBD2. This CDR3 has 16 residues. Germline CDR1 and CDR2: MNHEY and SMNVEV (reference sequence). J was trimmed by 2 bases and V by 3 bases; bases with no gene match: 6.

The V and J genes are TRBV11-1 and TRBJ1-1; maybe TRBD1 (5 bases). The ends were cut back, 6 bases at V and 12 bases at J, with 20 bases in the middle. Germline lookup yields CDR1 SGHAT and CDR2 FQDESV (reference sequence). This CDR3 contains 13 residues. CDR3 amino acids: CASSFLEGRESFF. For the CDR3, the DNA is TGTGCCAGCAGTTTCTTGGAGGGCAGGGAGTCTTTCTTT.

The chain couples TRBV5-6 to TRBJ2-7; possible D gene TRBD2, 5 bases. The V and J ends lost 4 bases and 3 bases respectively, with 8 bases between them. Germline assignment: CDR1 SGHDT and CDR2 YYEEEE. The CDR3 runs to 12 residues. The CDR3 region is CASSDGVYEQYF. The CDR3 region has the DNA TGTGCCAGCAGCGACGGGGTCTACGAGCAGTACTTC.

This clonotype has only one observation. This may be a read error: a much more frequent sequence differs by one nucleotide. The chain is built from TRBV10-3 and TRBJ1-2; 9 nucleotides match TRBD1. The germline CDR1 and CDR2 sequences are ENHRY and SYGVKD. V shed 6 bases, J shed 6 bases, and the junction held 8 bases outside the gene matches. The CDR3 totals 14 residues. In DNA, the CDR3 is TGTGCCATCAGAGTAGACAGGGGGGCTCATGGCTACACCTTC. Translating gives CAIRVDRGAHGYTF.

This clonotype appeared a single time. This may be a read error: a much more frequent sequence differs by one nucleotide. The chain joins TRBV15 to TRBJ2-5; a possible D gene is TRBD2 (6 bases). The J call may be incorrect, as the DNA end agrees better with TRBJ2-7. The CDR3 spans 16 residues. Germline loops: CDR1 LNHNV, CDR2 YYDKDF (reference sequence). The CDR3 sequence is CATGRGTSGSINEQYF. DNA of the CDR3: TGTGCCACCGGCAGAGGGACTTCGGGGAGTATCAACGAGCAGTACTTC.

There are many counts of this clonotype. The chain links TRBV4-1 to TRBJ1-5, with a possible D match to TRBD1 (6 bases). The CDR3 spans 17 residues. Germline V CDR1 and CDR2: MGHRA, YSYEKL. Trimming took off 1 base at V and 3 bases at J, with 16 bases between the two ends. DNA for the CDR3: TGCGCCAGCAGCCAAGCGGCTCGAACAGGGCTCAATCAGCCCCAGCATTTT. Translation gives CASSQAARTGLNQPQHF.

This clonotype was observed many times. The gene calls are TRBV5-1 and TRBJ1-6; D is undetermined. The CDR3 has 16 residues. V was cut by 1 base and J by 7 bases, with 15 bases left in between. Germline values: CDR1 SGHRS, CDR2 YFSETQ. The CDR3 reads CASSLTAGIINSPLHF. DNA for the CDR3: TGCGCCAGCAGCTTGACGGCAGGAATTATCAATTCACCCCTCCACTTT.

The rearrangement uses TRBV5-1 and TRBJ1-1, with D perhaps TRBD1 (6 bases). CDR1 and CDR2 (germline): SGHRS, YFSETQ. This CDR3 is 15 amino acids long. The germline V and J ends were trimmed by 4 bases and 4 bases, with 17 bases remaining between them. For the CDR3, the DNA is TGCGCCAGCAGCAACCGGGACGGGGGGCCCACTGAAGCTTTCTTT. It is translated as CASSNRDGGPTEAFF.

The chain carries TRBV18 and TRBJ1-1; D is perhaps TRBD1 (5 bases). CDR1 and CDR2 from the germline V gene are KGHSH and LQKENI. Trimming shortened V by 0 bases and J by 5 bases, and 13 bases separated the two germline ends. CDR3 length equals 15 residues. The CDR3 DNA is TGTGCCAGCTCACCACCGTACGGAGAGGGGACTGAAGCTTTCTTT. It is translated as CASSPPYGEGTEAFF. Drawing the rest from reference TRBV18 and TRBJ1-1, the complete variable domain is NAGVMQNPRHLVRRRGQEARLRCSPMKGHSHVYWYRQLPEEGLKFMVYLQKENIIDESGMPKERFSAEFPKEGPSILRIQQVVRGDSAAYFCASSPPYGEGTEAFFGQGTRLTVV.

This clonotype was counted ten times or more. V gene TRBV5-8 combines with J gene TRBJ1-2, with D possibly matching TRBD1 (5 bases). The CDR3 runs to 14 residues. Germline V lookup: CDR1 SGHTS, CDR2 YDEGEE. The germline V and J ends were trimmed by 4 bases and 11 bases, with 21 bases remaining between them. The CDR3 coding sequence is TGTGCCAGCAGCCCCGGGGAGCGGATTTCAGGGTACACCTTC. It specifies CASSPGERISGYTF.

This clonotype was counted at least ten times. In DNA form, the CDR3 reads TGTGCCAGCAGTTTATCCCGGCTGGGCAGCGAGGAGACCCAGTACTTC. It yields the protein CASSLSRLGSEETQYF. V gene TRBV12-3 or TRBV12-4 combines with J gene TRBJ2-5; D is ambiguous. Deletions cut 2 bases from V and 5 bases from J, with 18 bases between. The CDR3 runs to 16 residues.

The J gene is TRBJ1-6, the V gene TRBV20-1; 7 bases map to TRBD1. The CDR3 runs to 12 residues. Per the germline V gene, CDR1 is DFQATT and CDR2 is SNEGSKA (reference sequence). After removal of 0 bases from V and 17 bases from J, the junction contained 7 bases not matched to a gene. The CDR3 loop is CSARDLRQGVHF. The CDR3 DNA follows: TGCAGTGCTAGAGATCTGCGGCAGGGGGTCCACTTT.

This clonotype was counted many times. The V call is TRBV4-1, the J call TRBJ2-1, with a possible D match to TRBD1 (5 bases). V lost 8 bases to trimming and J lost 3 bases, with 14 bases between them. This CDR3 contains 14 residues. The V gene's germline CDR1 is MGHRA and CDR2 YSYEKL. The CDR3 region is CASGHSGFYNEQFF. DNA for the CDR3: TGCGCCAGCGGACACTCTGGGTTCTACAATGAGCAGTTCTTC.